Sequencing of this T cell receptor beta chain was carried out in a study of T cells in Graves' hyperthyroidism and ophthalmopathy (dated by TCRdb to between 2018 and 2021). Study-level background: A discovery cohort of about 96 patients, fewer than 50 with Graves' ophthalmopathy and approximately 55 with stable Graves' hyperthyroidism, was used to find distinguishing TCR V-J signatures. Prospective prediction of ophthalmopathy was tested in an independent validation cohort consisting of about 19 hyperthyroidism patients and 15 to 17 patients who later progressed to ophthalmopathy. The 95 to 100 discovery patients were randomly divided into training and test sets at a 7:3 ratio. The study also compared thyroid tissue and blood T-cell repertoires from a handful of Graves' hyperthyroidism patients. After blood sampling, hyperthyroidism patients were treated with methimazole at a starting dose of 30 mg daily, and ophthalmopathy patients were treated with high-dose intravenous methylprednisolone. The paper describes TCR Vbeta CDR3 sequencing of more than 120 peripheral blood samples, made up of 40 to 45 ophthalmopathy patients, 70 to 75 hyperthyroidism patients and 17 progressor patients.

This clonotype has just one count. The clone's antigen remains unknown. The record has no base qualities; no much larger clone is one base away. Just one read gives weak support. Stable Graves' hyperthyroidism was defined as the absence of progression to ophthalmopathy over 18 months of follow-up. Hyperthyroidism patients were newly diagnosed, had a disease duration of under 2 months, and were aged 18 to 65 years. Any patient with an uncontrolled infection, another autoimmune disease, pregnancy or lactation was excluded. Clinical symptoms, serum thyroxine and TRAb, thyroid ultrasound, and orbital computed tomography formed the basis for the diagnoses. Total RNA was extracted using Trizol reagent, and RNA quality was assessed on an Agilent 2100 Bioanalyzer. The TCR beta CDR3 regions were amplified from the RNA transcripts. For the first round of RT-PCR on the TCR CDR3, the HTBI primer set was used together with the Qiagen OneStep RT-PCR kit. Libraries were constructed in a second round of multiplex PCR, after which size selection and purification were performed. Sequencing of the libraries was done on an Illumina HiSeq2000 using paired-end 100 bp reads. For the original study's pipeline: Raw data were processed with SOAPnuke, discarding reads with adapters, uncalled bases, mean Phred below 15, or no exact constant-primer or identifier match. COPE v1.2.5 was used to merge the high-quality paired reads, and each unique nucleotide sequence was defined as a clonotype. MiTCR v1.1 was used to align clonotypes to the IMGT TRBV, TRBD and TRBJ reference segments. The analysis was restricted to V-J combinations with a frequency above 0.0001, which together covered roughly 99% of the repertoires. The TCS score was defined as F50 (clonal expansion) divided by E x V (chaos), with BLOSUM62-based TCRdist calculated between CDR3 peptides within each V-J. Welch's t-statistics and random forest reduced around 520 V-J features to under 15, which were used in a naive Bayes classifier (R e1071). Thyroid-blood repertoire similarity was quantified with the Morisita-Horn index. The public reads were quality trimmed at Q25 with fastp and then assembled into clones with MiXCR by TCRdb, keeping productive beta chains. Each entry merges the rows of one CDR3 protein and shows their most common DNA and genes. The V and J calls were not made by the authors but by TCRdb's processing. This sample gives about 95,000 distinct CDR3 sequences in total; about 37% of them show up just once. The top ten clonotypes cover more than 8.5% of the sample.

Here is what the overall study found, with its caveats: During validation, the model predicted progression to ophthalmopathy a median of about 5.9 months ahead of onset, with approximately 70% sensitivity and 72% to 85% specificity. Blood samples also contained most of the expanded thyroid clonotypes (frequency above 0.001), which suggests that blood repertoires may reflect thyroid immune responses. No statistical method was used to set the sample size in advance, and investigators knew the group allocation. In cross-validation, a model built on a 13 V-J signature told ophthalmopathy apart from stable hyperthyroidism with approximately 90% sensitivity and roughly 82% specificity, and in testing the same model reached 80%/75%.

The sequence derives from a young woman with Graves' hyperthyroidism. Sample: peripheral blood or thyroid tissue (not recorded which).

In nucleotides, the sequence is TGCAGTGCTAGCGCGGGACAGGGGATTGATGGCTACACCTTC. Its protein is CSASAGQGIDGYTF. The chain is assembled from TRBV20-1 and TRBJ1-2; 10 bases in the junction line up with TRBD1. Trimming leaves V shorter by 3 bases and J shorter by 6 bases, with the junction holding 7 bases beyond the gene matches. The CDR3 contains 14 residues, cysteine and phenylalanine counted. The read is trimmed to its CDR3 DNA, 42 bases read in frame from base 1. From a lookup of the germline V gene (reference sequence), CDR1 and CDR2 are DFQATT and SNEGSKA.